The 6 T cell receptor beta chains presented below share a single source sample, sequenced in a study of cytomegalovirus exposure and HLA in healthy donors (dated by TCRdb to the late 2010s). The library was prepared using the immunoSEQ multiplex PCR assay. For the multiplex PCR, a mixture combining 60 forward primers for TCR Vbeta segments and 13 reverse primers for TCR Jbeta segments was used. The clones in this table, taken by TCRdb from immuneACCESS, are in-frame only. Not every clone is retained; where verified, under half of the shortfall comes from an unresolved V gene, and the cause of the rest is unknown. The sample table records 180,000 or so clones; 70% to 85% of these occur just once. Approximately 0.098% of the sample is taken by the ten largest. Sequencing was carried out using PBMCs. These receptors all stem from a boy younger than 10 in good health and CMV-seronegative.

The gene calls are TRBV2 and TRBJ2-5; TRBD1 agrees at 8 bases. V shed 11 bases and J 5 bases; nucleotides not matched to a gene: 13. In germline, CDR1 is SNHLY, CDR2 FYNNEI. This CDR3 has 14 residues. CDR3 nucleotide sequence: TGTGCCTCACAGGGGGTCACGGGAAGGGAGACCCAGTACTTC. Amino acid sequence: CASQGVTGRETQYF.

V usage is TRBV7-9 and J usage is TRBJ2-1; 7 bases map to TRBD1. Germline V lookup: CDR1 SEHNR, CDR2 FQNEAQ (reference sequence). The junction had 8 bases not matched to a gene; V was cut back by 5 bases and J by 4 bases. CDR3 length equals 15 residues. The CDR3 loop reads CASSLGTEPYNEQFF. CDR3 in DNA: TGTGCCAGCAGCCTCGGGACAGAGCCTTACAATGAGCAGTTCTTC.

J is TRBJ1-6 and V is TRBV9, with D hard to call. Germline CDR1 is SGDLS and CDR2 is YYNGEE. There are 16 residues in the CDR3. The V end was cut by 0 bases, the J end by 0 bases, with 7 bases between. This chain's CDR3 is CASSVGTASYNSPLHF. DNA for the CDR3: TGTGCCAGCAGCGTAGGAACAGCCTCCTATAATTCACCCCTCCACTTT.

The chain couples TRBV11-2 to TRBJ1-6; no clear D gene. Looked up from germline, CDR1 is SGHAT and CDR2 is FQNNGV. This CDR3 contains 14 residues. Trimming shortened V by 5 bases and J by 7 bases, and 12 bases separated the two germline ends. CDR3 nucleotides: TGTGCCAGCAGCCCGAGGCGTGCGAATTCACCCCTCCACTTT. It codes for CASSPRRANSPLHF.

This clone was detected once. The chain couples TRBV7-2 to TRBJ2-5; TRBD2 agrees at 7 bases. CDR1 and CDR2 (germline): SGHTA, FQGNSA. The V and J ends lost 1 base and 2 bases, in that order; junction bases with no gene match: 4. The CDR3 covers 15 residues. CDR3 residues: CASSLVGGRQETQYF. The CDR3 DNA sequence: TGTGCCAGCAGCTTAGTGGGGGGGAGGCAAGAGACCCAGTACTTC.

The chain couples TRBV11-3 to TRBJ2-5; D unresolved. The V and J ends lost 0 bases and 5 bases respectively, with 7 bases between them. Germline values: CDR1 SGHNT, CDR2 YENEEA. The CDR3 sequence is 13 residues long. CDR3 bases: TGTGCCAGCAGCTTAGACAGTTGGGAGACCCAGTACTTC. It codes for CASSLDSWETQYF.